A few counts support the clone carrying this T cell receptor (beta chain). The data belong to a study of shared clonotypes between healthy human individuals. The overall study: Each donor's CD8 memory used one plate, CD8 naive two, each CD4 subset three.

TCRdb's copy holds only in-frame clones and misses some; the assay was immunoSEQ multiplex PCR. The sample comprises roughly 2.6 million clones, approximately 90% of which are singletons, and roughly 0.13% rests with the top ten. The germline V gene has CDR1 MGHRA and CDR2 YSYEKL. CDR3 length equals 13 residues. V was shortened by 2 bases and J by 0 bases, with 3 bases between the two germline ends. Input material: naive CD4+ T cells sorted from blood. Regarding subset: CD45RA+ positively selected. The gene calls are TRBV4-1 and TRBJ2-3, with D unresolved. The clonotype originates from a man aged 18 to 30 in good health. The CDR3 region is CASSQQSTDTQYF. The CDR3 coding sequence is TGCGCCAGCAGCCAACAGAGCACAGATACGCAGTATTTT.